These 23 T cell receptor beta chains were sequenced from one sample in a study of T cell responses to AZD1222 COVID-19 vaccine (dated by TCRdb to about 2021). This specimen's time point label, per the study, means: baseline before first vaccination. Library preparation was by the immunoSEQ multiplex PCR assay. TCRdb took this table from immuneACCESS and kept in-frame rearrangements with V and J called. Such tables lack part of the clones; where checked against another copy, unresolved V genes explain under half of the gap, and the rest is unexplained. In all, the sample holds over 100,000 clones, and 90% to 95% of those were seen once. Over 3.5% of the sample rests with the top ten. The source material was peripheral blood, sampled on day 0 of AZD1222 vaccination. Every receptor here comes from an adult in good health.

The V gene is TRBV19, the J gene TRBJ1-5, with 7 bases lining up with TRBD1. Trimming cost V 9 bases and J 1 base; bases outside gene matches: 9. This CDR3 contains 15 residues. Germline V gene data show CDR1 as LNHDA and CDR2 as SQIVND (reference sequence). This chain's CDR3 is CASREDRMSNQPQHF. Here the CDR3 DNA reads TGTGCCAGCCGCGAGGACAGGATGAGCAATCAGCCCCAGCATTTT.

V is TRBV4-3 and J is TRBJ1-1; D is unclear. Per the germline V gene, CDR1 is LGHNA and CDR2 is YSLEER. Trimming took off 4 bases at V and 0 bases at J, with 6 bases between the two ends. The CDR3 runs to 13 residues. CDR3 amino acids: CASSRAVNTEAFF. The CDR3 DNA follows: TGCGCCAGCAGCCGCGCAGTGAACACTGAAGCTTTCTTT.

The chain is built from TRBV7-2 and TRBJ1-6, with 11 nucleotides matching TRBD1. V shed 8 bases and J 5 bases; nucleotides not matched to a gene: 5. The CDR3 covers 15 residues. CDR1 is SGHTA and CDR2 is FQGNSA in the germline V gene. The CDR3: CASRDRGSNNSPLHF. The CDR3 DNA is TGTGCCAGCCGGGACAGGGGGTCTAATAATTCACCCCTCCACTTT.

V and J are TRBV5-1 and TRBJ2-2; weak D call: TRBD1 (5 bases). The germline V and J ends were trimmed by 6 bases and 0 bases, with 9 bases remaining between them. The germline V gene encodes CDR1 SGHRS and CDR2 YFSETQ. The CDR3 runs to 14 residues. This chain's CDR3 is CASTATANTGELFF. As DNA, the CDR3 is TGCGCCAGCACCGCGACAGCGAACACCGGGGAGCTGTTTTTT.

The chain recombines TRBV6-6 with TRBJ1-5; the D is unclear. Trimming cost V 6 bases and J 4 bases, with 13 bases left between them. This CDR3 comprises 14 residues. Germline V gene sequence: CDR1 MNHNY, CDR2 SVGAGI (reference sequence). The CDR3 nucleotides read TGTGCCAGCAGCCACCGTGGACGGAATCAGCCCCAGCATTTT. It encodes CASSHRGRNQPQHF.

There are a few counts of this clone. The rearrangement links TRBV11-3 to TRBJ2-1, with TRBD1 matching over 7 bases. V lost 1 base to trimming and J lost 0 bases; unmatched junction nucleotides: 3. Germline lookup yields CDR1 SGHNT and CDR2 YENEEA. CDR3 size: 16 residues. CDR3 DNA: TGTGCCAGCAGCTTAGCCGGGACAGCCTCCTACAATGAGCAGTTCTTC. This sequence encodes CASSLAGTASYNEQFF.

This CDR3 is CAWSLYTGGAGANVLTF. The CDR3 bases are TGTGCCTGGAGCCTATATACAGGGGGCGCTGGGGCCAACGTCCTGACTTTC. The V gene is TRBV30, the J gene TRBJ2-6; 9 nucleotides align to TRBD1. This CDR3 comprises 17 residues. CDR1 is GTSNPN and CDR2 is SVGIG in the germline V gene (reference sequence). V was clipped by 3 bases and J by 2 bases; unmatched bases: 8.

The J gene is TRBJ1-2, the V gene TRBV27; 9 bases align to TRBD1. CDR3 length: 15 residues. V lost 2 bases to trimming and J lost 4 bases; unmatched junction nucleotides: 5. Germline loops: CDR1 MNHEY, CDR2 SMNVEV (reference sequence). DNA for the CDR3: TGTGCCAGCAGTTTAGCCGGGACAGGGATCTATGGCTACACCTTC. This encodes CASSLAGTGIYGYTF.

The CDR3 nucleotides read TGTGCCAGCGGGTACATGAACACTGAAGCTTTCTTT. Encoded protein: CASGYMNTEAFF. The chain joins TRBV12-3 or TRBV12-4 to TRBJ1-1; D remains ambiguous. The CDR3 runs to 12 residues. Deletions cut 8 bases from V and 0 bases from J, with 7 bases between.

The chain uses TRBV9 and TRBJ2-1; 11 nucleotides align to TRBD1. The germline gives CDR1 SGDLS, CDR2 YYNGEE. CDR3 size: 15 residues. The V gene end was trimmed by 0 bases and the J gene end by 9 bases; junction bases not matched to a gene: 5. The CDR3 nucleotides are TGTGCCAGCAGCGTAGATCGGACAGGGGGCTCTGAGCAGTTCTTC. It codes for CASSVDRTGGSEQFF.

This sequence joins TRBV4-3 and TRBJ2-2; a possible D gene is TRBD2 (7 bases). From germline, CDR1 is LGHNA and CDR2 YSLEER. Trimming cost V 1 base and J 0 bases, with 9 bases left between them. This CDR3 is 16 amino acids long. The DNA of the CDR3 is TGCGCCAGCAGCCAAGTCGGGGGGCCGAACACCGGGGAGCTGTTTTTT. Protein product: CASSQVGGPNTGELFF.

The DNA for the CDR3 is TGCGCCAGCAGCTCAGATCCAGAGACCCAGTACTTC. Amino acid sequence: CASSSDPETQYF. The rearrangement joins TRBV5-1 to TRBJ2-5; D remains ambiguous. CDR3 length: 12 residues. Per the germline V gene, CDR1 is SGHRS and CDR2 is YFSETQ. V was shortened by 3 bases and J by 4 bases, with 7 bases between the two germline ends.

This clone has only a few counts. DNA for the CDR3: TGTGCCAGCAGTGCTACGGACTGGATAAATTCACCCCTCCACTTT. This encodes CASSATDWINSPLHF. The J gene is TRBJ1-6, the V gene TRBV2; D remains unclear. Trimming left V 4 bases short and J 7 bases short, with 14 bases between. This CDR3 spans 15 amino acids. CDR1 SNHLY and CDR2 FYNNEI come from the germline V gene.

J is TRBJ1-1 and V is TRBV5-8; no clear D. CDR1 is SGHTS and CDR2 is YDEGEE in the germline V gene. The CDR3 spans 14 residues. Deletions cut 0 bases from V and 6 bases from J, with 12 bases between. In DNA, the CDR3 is TGTGCCAGCAGCTTGGTCCTGAGGGAGGCTGAAGCTTTCTTT. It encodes CASSLVLREAEAFF. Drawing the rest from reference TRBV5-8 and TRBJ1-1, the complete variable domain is EAGVTQSPTHLIKTRGQQATLRCSPISGHTSVYWYQQALGLGLQFLLWYDEGEERNRGNFPPRFSGRQFPNYSSELNVNALELEDSALYLCASSLVLREAEAFFGQGTRLTVV.

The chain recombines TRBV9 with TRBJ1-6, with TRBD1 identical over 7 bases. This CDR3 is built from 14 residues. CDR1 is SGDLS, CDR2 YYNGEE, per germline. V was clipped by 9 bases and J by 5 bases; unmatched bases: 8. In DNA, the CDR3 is TGTGCCACTATAGACGGGACAGATAATTCACCCCTCCACTTT. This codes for CATIDGTDNSPLHF.

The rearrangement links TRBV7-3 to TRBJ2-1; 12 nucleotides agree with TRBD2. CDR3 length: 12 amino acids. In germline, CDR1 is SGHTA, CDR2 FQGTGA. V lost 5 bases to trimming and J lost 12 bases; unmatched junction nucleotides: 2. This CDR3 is CASSQTSGGQFF. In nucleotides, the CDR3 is TGTGCCAGCAGCCAGACTAGCGGGGGGCAGTTCTTC.

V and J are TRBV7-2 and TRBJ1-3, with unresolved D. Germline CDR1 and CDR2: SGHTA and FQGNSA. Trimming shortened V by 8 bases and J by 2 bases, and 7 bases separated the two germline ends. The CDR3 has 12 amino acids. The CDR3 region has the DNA TGTGCCAGCGGAAATACTGGAAACACCATATATTTT. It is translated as CASGNTGNTIYF.

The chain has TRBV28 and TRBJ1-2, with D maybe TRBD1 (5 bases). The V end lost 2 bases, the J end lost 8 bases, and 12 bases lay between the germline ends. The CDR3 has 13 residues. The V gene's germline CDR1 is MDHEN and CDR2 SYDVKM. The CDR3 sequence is CASSLLGGVGYTF. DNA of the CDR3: TGTGCCAGCAGTTTACTTGGGGGGGTGGGCTACACCTTC.

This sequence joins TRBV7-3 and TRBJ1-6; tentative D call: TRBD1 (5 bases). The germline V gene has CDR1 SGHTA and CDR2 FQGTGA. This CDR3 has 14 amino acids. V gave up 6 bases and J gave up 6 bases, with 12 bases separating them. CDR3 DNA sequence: TGTGCCAGCAGTGCCAGGGTTGGTAATTCACCCCTCCACTTT. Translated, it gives CASSARVGNSPLHF. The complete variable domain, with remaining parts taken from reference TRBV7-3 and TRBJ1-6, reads GAGVSQTPSNKVTEKGKYVELRCDPISGHTALYWYRQSLGQGPEFLIYFQGTGAADDSGLPNDRFFAVRPEGSVSTLKIQRTERGDSAVYLCASSARVGNSPLHFGNGTRLTVT.

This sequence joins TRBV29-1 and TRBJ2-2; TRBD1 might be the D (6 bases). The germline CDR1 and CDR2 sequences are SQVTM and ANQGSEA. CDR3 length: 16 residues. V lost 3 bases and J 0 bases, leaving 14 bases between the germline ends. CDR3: CSVDVGRGTNTGELFF. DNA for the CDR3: TGCAGCGTTGATGTTGGCAGGGGTACGAACACCGGGGAGCTGTTTTTT.

DNA of the CDR3: TGCGCCAGCAGCTTCCGTCCCGGGACAGGGTGGGATGAAAAACTGTTTTTT. It translates to CASSFRPGTGWDEKLFF. The rearrangement links TRBV5-1 to TRBJ1-4; 9 bases fit TRBD1. The CDR3 is made up of 17 amino acids. Looked up from germline, CDR1 is SGHRS and CDR2 is YFSETQ. J lost 6 bases, V lost 2 bases, and 11 bases had no gene match.

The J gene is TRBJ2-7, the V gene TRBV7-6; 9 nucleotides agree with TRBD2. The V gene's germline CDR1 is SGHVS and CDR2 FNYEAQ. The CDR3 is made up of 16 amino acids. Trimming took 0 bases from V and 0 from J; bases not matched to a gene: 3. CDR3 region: CASSLAGGLASYEQYF. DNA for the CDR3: TGTGCCAGCAGCTTAGCGGGGGGACTAGCCTCCTACGAGCAGTACTTC.

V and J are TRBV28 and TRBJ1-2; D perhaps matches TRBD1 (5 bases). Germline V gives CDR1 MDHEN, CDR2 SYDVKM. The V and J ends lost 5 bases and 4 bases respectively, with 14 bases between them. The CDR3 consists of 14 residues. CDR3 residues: CASSGTRWFYGYTF. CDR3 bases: TGTGCCAGCAGTGGGACTCGCTGGTTCTATGGCTACACCTTC.